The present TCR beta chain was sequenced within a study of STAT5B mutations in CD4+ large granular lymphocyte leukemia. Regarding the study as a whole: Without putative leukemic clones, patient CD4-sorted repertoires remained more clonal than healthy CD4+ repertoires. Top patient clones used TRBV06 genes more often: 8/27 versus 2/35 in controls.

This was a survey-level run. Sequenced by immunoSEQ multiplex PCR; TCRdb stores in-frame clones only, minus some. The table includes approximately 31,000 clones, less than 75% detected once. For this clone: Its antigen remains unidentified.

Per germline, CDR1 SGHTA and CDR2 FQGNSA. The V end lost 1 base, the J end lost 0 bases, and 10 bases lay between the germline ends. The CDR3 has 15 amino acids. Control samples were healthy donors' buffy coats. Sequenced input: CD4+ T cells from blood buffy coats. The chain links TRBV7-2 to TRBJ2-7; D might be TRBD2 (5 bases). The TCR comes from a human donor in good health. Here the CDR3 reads CASSLGLRSSYEQYF. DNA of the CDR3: TGTGCCAGCAGCTTAGGACTACGAAGCTCCTACGAGCAGTACTTC.